The sequence of this T cell receptor beta chain was determined in a study of T cell responses to AZD1222 COVID-19 vaccine. V lost 2 bases, J lost 5 bases, and 15 bases lay in between. CDR1 is SNHLY, CDR2 FYNNEI, per germline. The CDR3 spans 15 residues. The repertoire was sequenced with immunoSEQ multiplex PCR; TCRdb's copy has only in-frame clones and lacks some. The sample carries 120,000 or so clones, approximately 88% recorded once. The TCR comes from an adult in good health. This chain joins TRBV2 and TRBJ2-5; D perhaps matches TRBD2 (5 bases). Material: peripheral blood, obtained on day 0 of AZD1222 vaccination. The DNA for the CDR3 is TGTGCCAGCAGTGAACAAGCTAGCAGTAGGGAGACCCAGTACTTC. Protein sequence: CASSEQASSRETQYF.